This T cell receptor (beta chain) emerged from a study of blood T cell repertoires in COVID-19. Study at large: Some COVID-19 samples were acute and others convalescent; all came from the United States, Italy and Spain. T cells, B-cell-depleted T cells, or PBMCs provided the cDNA or gDNA that served as material.

The CDR3 totals 13 residues. Germline V gene lookup returns CDR1 WSHSY and CDR2 SAAADI. The junction had 4 bases not matched to a gene; V was cut back by 6 bases and J by 3 bases. The repertoire was sequenced with immunoSEQ multiplex PCR; TCRdb's copy has only in-frame clones and lacks some. There are roughly 260,000 clones in the sample; under 90% occur only once, and roughly 3.1% lies in the top ten. Comments on this clone: A single base separates this from a much larger clone, so it may be a read error.

This sequence originates from a woman aged 18-35 years with acute or convalescent COVID-19. Sequences were obtained from peripheral blood. The V and J genes are TRBV10-2 and TRBJ1-2, with 7 bases fitting TRBD1. The CDR3 loop is CASSPDRDYGYTF. Written as DNA, the CDR3 is TGCGCCAGCAGCCCCGACAGGGACTATGGCTACACCTTC.